One and the same sample provided the 21 T cell receptor beta chains below, sequenced in a study of OX40 agonist ivuxolimab in advanced cancers. TCRdb keeps only in-frame clones here, not all; method: immunoSEQ multiplex PCR. The sample includes 57,000 or so clones, about 91% of them seen just once. Sequencing was performed on CD4+ or CD8+ T cells sorted from blood, taken in a trial of the OX40 agonist ivuxolimab. These receptors were collected from an adult with an advanced solid tumor such as melanoma, head and neck, liver or kidney cancer.

The DNA for the CDR3 is TGTGCCAGCAGTTACCGGGGGCGGGCATACAATGAGCAGTTCTTC. It is translated as CASSYRGRAYNEQFF. The genes are TRBV6-5 and TRBJ2-1; the D call may be TRBD1 or TRBD2 (6 bases each). CDR1 MNHEY and CDR2 SVGAGI come from the germline V gene. The V and J ends lost 2 bases and 4 bases respectively, with 12 bases between them. The CDR3 covers 15 residues.

The genes are TRBV29-1 and TRBJ1-2, with 7 positions matching TRBD1. This CDR3 is 15 amino acids long. V lost 3 bases and J lost 1; bases outside the gene matches: 8. In germline, CDR1 is SQVTM, CDR2 ANQGSEA. In nucleotides, the CDR3 is TGCAGCGTTGAGGTGGAGGGGGCAATTAACTATGGCTACACCTTC. The encoded protein is CSVEVEGAINYGYTF. Variable domain in full (rest from reference TRBV29-1 and TRBJ1-2): SAVISQKPSRDICQRGTSLTIQCQVDSQVTMMFWYRQQPGQSLTLIATANQGSEATYESGFVIDKFPISRPNLTFSTLTVSNMSPEDSSIYLCSVEVEGAINYGYTFGSGTRLTVV.

The V gene is TRBV5-6, the J gene TRBJ2-1; D assignment may be TRBD1 or TRBD2 (5 bases each). CDR3 length: 13 amino acids. The V end lost 4 bases, the J end lost 5 bases, and 10 bases lay between the germline ends. Germline loops: CDR1 SGHDT, CDR2 YYEEEE. The CDR3 nucleotides read TGTGCCAGCAGCCTCGGGGCCGACAATGAGCAGTTCTTC. Protein sequence: CASSLGADNEQFF.

The V and J genes are TRBV9 and TRBJ1-2, with D tentatively TRBD1 (5 bases). V dropped 4 bases and J dropped 0 bases, with 13 bases sitting between them. CDR3 size: 15 residues. The germline V gene encodes CDR1 SGDLS and CDR2 YYNGEE. CDR3 sequence: CASSPTGASNYGYTF. The CDR3 nucleotides are TGTGCCAGCAGCCCCACCGGGGCCTCTAACTATGGCTACACCTTC.

V is TRBV5-1 and J is TRBJ2-1; 12 bases are a match to TRBD2. The CDR3 has 18 amino acids. The V segment lost 5 bases and the J segment 0 bases; nucleotides outside the gene matches: 9. Per the germline V gene, CDR1 is SGHRS and CDR2 is YFSETQ. This CDR3 reads CASSWLAGGLSSYNEQFF. In DNA form, the CDR3 reads TGCGCCAGCAGTTGGCTAGCGGGAGGGCTGAGCTCCTACAATGAGCAGTTCTTC.

The V gene is TRBV5-6, the J gene TRBJ2-1, with D unclear. This CDR3 is 12 amino acids long. Per the germline V gene, CDR1 is SGHDT and CDR2 is YYEEEE. Trimming took 0 bases from V and 8 from J, leaving 6 bases between them. The CDR3 coding sequence is TGTGCCAGCAGCTTGGCCGGTCATGAGCAGTTCTTC. This translates into CASSLAGHEQFF.

The chain couples TRBV11-2 to TRBJ2-2, with D perhaps TRBD2 (6 bases). The CDR3 runs 16 residues. Germline loops: CDR1 SGHAT, CDR2 FQNNGV. V was clipped by 0 bases and J by 2 bases, with 10 bases between them. The CDR3 coding sequence is TGTGCCAGCAGCTTAGAATACGGGGGAAACACCGGGGAGCTGTTTTTT. It encodes CASSLEYGGNTGELFF.

This clone occurred once. V and J are TRBV2 and TRBJ1-5, with D unresolved. The CDR3 has 14 amino acids. V lost 3 bases and J 2 bases, leaving 8 bases between the germline ends. Germline V gene sequence: CDR1 SNHLY, CDR2 FYNNEI. The CDR3 DNA reads TGTGCCAGCAGTGATGAAGGGCGCAATCAGCCCCAGCATTTT. This encodes CASSDEGRNQPQHF. Looking up the rest from reference TRBV2 and TRBJ1-5 gives the full variable domain: EPEVTQTPSHQVTQMGQEVILRCVPISNHLYFYWYRQILGQKVEFLVSFYNNEISEKSEIFDDQFSVERPDGSNFTLKIRSTKLEDSAMYFCASSDEGRNQPQHFGDGTRLSIL.

The rearrangement joins TRBV28 to TRBJ1-5; D is possibly TRBD1 (6 bases). V lost 5 bases to trimming and J lost 0 bases, with 20 bases between them. The CDR3 covers 18 residues. The germline gives CDR1 MDHEN, CDR2 SYDVKM. The CDR3 sequence: CASSPMTGRTYSNQPQHF. The CDR3 nucleotides read TGTGCCAGCAGTCCTATGACAGGAAGAACTTATAGCAATCAGCCCCAGCATTTT. The whole variable domain, remainder taken from reference TRBV28 and TRBJ1-5, is DVKVTQSSRYLVKRTGEKVFLECVQDMDHENMFWYRQDPGLGLRLIYFSYDVKMKEKGDIPEGYSVSREKKERFSLILESASTNQTSMYLCASSPMTGRTYSNQPQHFGDGTRLSIL.

The chain employs TRBV27 and TRBJ1-2; 9 nucleotides match TRBD1. Per the germline V gene, CDR1 is MNHEY and CDR2 is SMNVEV (reference sequence). V was pared by 7 bases and J by 2 bases, with 5 bases of the junction left unmatched. This CDR3 region has 14 residues. CDR3 region: CASKFGTGNYGYTF. As DNA, the CDR3 is TGTGCCAGCAAATTCGGGACAGGGAACTATGGCTACACCTTC.

CDR3 in amino acids: CASCHRLAVTGELFF. CDR3 nucleotide sequence: TGTGCCAGCTGCCACCGACTAGCTGTCACCGGGGAGCTGTTTTTT. The chain combines TRBV7-9 with TRBJ2-2, with 7 bases that match TRBD2. The germline V gene encodes CDR1 SEHNR and CDR2 FQNEAQ (reference sequence). The length of the CDR3 is 15 residues. Unmatched junction bases numbered 10, after V lost 8 bases and J lost 4 bases.

The sample holds one count of this clone. V is TRBV6-1 and J is TRBJ1-4; D may be TRBD1 (5 bases). Germline V gene lookup returns CDR1 MNHNS and CDR2 SASEGT. The CDR3 runs to 17 residues. V was shortened by 4 bases and J by 2 bases, with 17 bases between the two germline ends. The CDR3 nucleotides read TGTGCCAGCAGTGGGTATCAGGGTTTAATGACTAATGAAAAACTGTTTTTT. This gives the protein CASSGYQGLMTNEKLFF.

A single count supports this clone. This chain links TRBV19 with TRBJ1-1; perhaps TRBD1 as D (5 bases). The V end lost 2 bases, the J end lost 4 bases, and 14 bases lay between the germline ends. Germline CDR1 reads LNHDA; CDR2 reads SQIVND (reference sequence). This CDR3 contains 15 residues. DNA for the CDR3: TGTGCCAGTAGTATACAGGGATGGGCAATCACTGAAGCTTTCTTT. Amino acids: CASSIQGWAITEAFF.

The chain has TRBV6-6 and TRBJ2-7, with 9 bases lining up with TRBD2. Germline V gene lookup returns CDR1 MNHNY and CDR2 SVGAGI (reference sequence). V shed 0 bases and J 1 base; nucleotides not matched to a gene: 1. The CDR3 sequence is 15 residues long. The CDR3 protein is CASSYSSGSSYEQYF. The DNA of the CDR3 is TGTGCCAGCAGTTACTCTAGCGGGAGTTCCTACGAGCAGTACTTC.

The chain recombines TRBV7-9 with TRBJ1-1; perhaps TRBD1 as D (5 bases). The V gene lost 0 bases and the J gene lost 11 bases, with 19 bases spanning the gap. From germline, CDR1 is SEHNR and CDR2 FQNEAQ (reference sequence). This CDR3 region has 15 residues. The CDR3 bases are TGTGCCAGCAGCTTAGCTACCGGACATAACGTATCGGCTTTCTTT. Translated, it gives CASSLATGHNVSAFF.

The J gene is TRBJ2-5, the V gene TRBV7-8; D is possibly TRBD2 (6 bases). The J call may be incorrect, as the DNA end agrees better with TRBJ2-7. CDR1 SGHVS and CDR2 FQNEAQ come from the germline V gene. This CDR3 is built from 17 residues. The CDR3 bases are TGTGCCAGCAGCCCCGGCGGGGACTCCAGTACCCCCTACGAGCAGTACTTC. Its protein is CASSPGGDSSTPYEQYF.

The rearrangement links TRBV10-2 to TRBJ2-1, with D possibly matching TRBD2 (6 bases). V was pared by 10 bases and J by 6 bases, with 19 bases between. Germline-derived CDR1 and CDR2 are WSHSY and SAAADI. The length of the CDR3 is 14 residues. CDR3 loop: CATSRVEGSNEQFF. The DNA of the CDR3 is TGCGCCACCTCTCGGGTGGAGGGATCCAATGAGCAGTTCTTC.

This clone ranks as medium-sized. The gene calls are TRBV7-3 and TRBJ2-2, with a weak D call TRBD2 (6 bases). The germline CDR1 and CDR2 sequences are SGHTA and FQGTGA. V was shortened by 1 base and J by 6 bases, with 15 bases between the two germline ends. The CDR3 length is 16 residues. This chain's CDR3 is CASSLSSGNPPGELFF. The DNA of the CDR3 is TGTGCCAGCAGCTTAAGTAGCGGTAATCCCCCCGGGGAGCTGTTTTTT.

V gene TRBV4-3 combines with J gene TRBJ2-6; 8 bases match TRBD2. With 0 bases clipped from V and 0 bases from J, the junction kept 4 bases outside the gene matches. The CDR3 is made up of 18 amino acids. In germline, CDR1 is LGHNA, CDR2 YSLEER. CDR3 region: CASSQDAGGPSGANVLTF. The CDR3 nucleotides read TGCGCCAGCAGCCAAGATGCGGGGGGACCCTCTGGGGCCAACGTCCTGACTTTC.

The chain carries TRBV27 and TRBJ2-4; the D is unclear. CDR1 is MNHEY, CDR2 SMNVEV, per germline (reference sequence). V was clipped by 5 bases and J by 6 bases, with 17 bases between them. The CDR3 loop spans 15 amino acids. In nucleotides, the CDR3 is TGTGCCAGCAGTCCTCCCGTAGGGATGGGAAACATTCAGTACTTC. This translates into CASSPPVGMGNIQYF.

Only one count was recorded for this clone. J is TRBJ2-3 and V is TRBV29-1, with TRBD2 matching over 12 bases. Trimming at V came to 7 bases and at J to 3 bases, leaving 17 bases not matched to a gene. Germline V lookup: CDR1 SQVTM, CDR2 ANQGSEA. This CDR3 region has 18 residues. The CDR3: CSAPLAGGLLGLTDTQYF. CDR3 coding DNA: TGCAGCGCCCCCCTAGCGGGGGGGCTCCTGGGTTTGACAGATACGCAGTATTTT.